This is a list of T cell receptor beta chains from one sample in a study of blood T cell repertoires in COVID-19. Method: immunoSEQ multiplex PCR; TCRdb's copy keeps in-frame clones and lacks some. Here the sample spans roughly 260,000 clones, around 87% being singletons. Sequenced: peripheral blood. Every receptor here comes from a woman aged 45-59 years with acute or convalescent COVID-19. Each CDR3 is given with its conserved first and last residue. D genes are given only for firm matches. Size tells how often a clone was seen (once, few, many) or the class of an expanded clone, and some rows leave it out.

>TRBJ2-1|-|TRBD2|TRBV27
TGTGCCAGCAGTGCCGGGACTAGCGGGACCTGGGTCTCCTACAATGAGCAGTTCTTC
CASSAGTSGTWVSYNEQFF
>TRBJ1-6|-|-|TRBV6-5
TGTGCCAGCAGTTACTCGATACCGCGGGTATGGGTACCCCTCCACTTT
CASSYSIPRVWVPLHF
>TRBJ2-2|-|-|TRBV7-3
TGTGCCAGCAGCTTAATGGATACAGTCGGGGAGCTGTTTTTT
CASSLMDTVGELFF
>TRBJ1-2|few|-|TRBV4-2
TGTGCCAGCAGCCAGGGGGGGGGTGGCTATGGCTACACCTTC
CASSQGGGGYGYTF
>TRBJ2-2|-|TRBD2|TRBV6-1
TGTGCCAGCAGTGGGGTCGGACTAGCGGGAGGGCCGCACACCGGGGAGCTGTTTTTT
CASSGVGLAGGPHTGELFF
>TRBJ2-7|-|-|TRBV10-3
TGTGCCATCAGTTATGACAGCTCCTACGAGCAGTACTTC
CAISYDSSYEQYF
>TRBJ2-1|-|TRBD2|TRBV19
TGTGCCAGTAGTCCCTTGGGGACTAGCGGGAGAGGTGAGCAGTTCTTC
CASSPLGTSGRGEQFF
>TRBJ2-7|-|-|TRBV7-9
TGTGCCAGCAGCTTAGAATGGACTTTCTACGAGCAGTACTTC
CASSLEWTFYEQYF
>TRBJ1-2|-|-|TRBV21-1
TGTGCCAGCAGCGACCGACAGGGGGACAACTATGGCTACACCTTC
CASSDRQGDNYGYTF
>TRBJ1-2|-|-|TRBV28
TGTGCCAGCAGTTTATACGGGGAGTCCTATGGCTACACCTTC
CASSLYGESYGYTF
>TRBJ2-5|-|-|TRBV7-2
TGTGCCAGCAGCTCTTCGGGATCCCAAGAGACCCAGTACTTC
CASSSSGSQETQYF
>TRBJ1-5|-|-|TRBV2
TGTGCCAGCAGTCCCGGGACACTCGGCAATCAGCCCCAGCATTTT
CASSPGTLGNQPQHF
>TRBJ1-2|-|TRBD1|TRBV9
TGTGCCAGCAGCCCGGGACAGGGGGCTAACTATGGCTACACCTTC
CASSPGQGANYGYTF
>TRBJ2-7|-|-|TRBV7-9
TGTGCCAGCAGCTTAGAACAGGGATCCTACGAGCAGTACTTC
CASSLEQGSYEQYF
>TRBJ1-6|-|-|TRBV4-3
TGCGCCAGCAGCCAAGAACCCCCTCCGGGCTCCTATAATTCACCCCTCCACTTT
CASSQEPPPGSYNSPLHF
>TRBJ1-2|-|-|TRBV28
TGTGCCAGCCAAATCGGAGGAATTACTAACTATGGCTACACCTTC
CASQIGGITNYGYTF
>TRBJ2-1|few|TRBD2|TRBV3-1/TRBV3-2
TGTGCCAGCAGCCACTCTTCCGGGACTAGCGGGAGTCCATTCTTC
CASSHSSGTSGSPFF
>TRBJ1-4|once|-|TRBV6-5
TGTGCCAGCAGTTCCGTAATGGAGAATGAAAAACTGTTTTTT
CASSSVMENEKLFF
>TRBJ2-3|-|-|TRBV4-2
TGTGCCAGCAGCCAAGAGGTGGGAGCTAGCACAGATACGCAGTATTTT
CASSQEVGASTDTQYF
>TRBJ2-2|-|-|TRBV29-1
TGCAGCGTTGCTGGCACCCAGGGCGCAAACACCGGGGAGCTGTTTTTT
CSVAGTQGANTGELFF
>TRBJ2-6|-|-|TRBV5-1
TGCGCCAGCAGCTTGGGACAATTCTCTGGGGCCAACGTCCTGACTTTC
CASSLGQFSGANVLTF
>TRBJ2-3|-|-|TRBV30
TGTGCCTGGAGTTCGGGGTTTAGCACAGATACGCAGTATTTT
CAWSSGFSTDTQYF
>TRBJ1-4|-|-|TRBV27
TGTGCCAGCAGTAACGCGGGGACCCGAGGAGAAAAACTGTTTTTT
CASSNAGTRGEKLFF
>TRBJ1-1|-|TRBD1|TRBV4-2
TGTGCCAGCAGCCAGCCAGGGGGCAGGACTGAAGCTTTCTTT
CASSQPGGRTEAFF
>TRBJ1-3|-|TRBD1|TRBV6-1
TGTGCCAGCAGCTGGGACAGCCTCTCTGGAAACACCATATATTTT
CASSWDSLSGNTIYF
>TRBJ1-6|-|TRBD1|TRBV5-4
TGTGCCACCCTAGGGGGCCCCAATTCACCCCTCCACTTT
CATLGGPNSPLHF
>TRBJ1-4|-|-|TRBV10-1
TGCGCCAGCAGACCTCTCGGGGGGGTAAATGAAAAACTGTTTTTT
CASRPLGGVNEKLFF
>TRBJ1-2|-|-|TRBV7-9
TGTGCCAGCAGCTTACAGGGTCCGCAGGGCTATGGCTACACCTTC
CASSLQGPQGYGYTF
>TRBJ2-7|once|-|TRBV5-1
TGCGCCAGCAGCTTGAACTTTAAGGGGATCCCCTACGAGCAGTACTTC
CASSLNFKGIPYEQYF
>TRBJ2-3|-|-|TRBV6-5
TGTGCCAGCAAGAGGGGACTCACAGATACGCAGTATTTT
CASKRGLTDTQYF
>TRBJ2-1|-|-|TRBV15
TGTGCCACCAGCAGAGATGGGGGGAGCTCCTACAATGAGCAGTTCTTC
CATSRDGGSSYNEQFF
>TRBJ2-5|-|TRBD1|TRBV28
TGTGCCAGCAGTTTCTCCGGACAGGGTAAAGAGACCCAGTACTTC
CASSFSGQGKETQYF